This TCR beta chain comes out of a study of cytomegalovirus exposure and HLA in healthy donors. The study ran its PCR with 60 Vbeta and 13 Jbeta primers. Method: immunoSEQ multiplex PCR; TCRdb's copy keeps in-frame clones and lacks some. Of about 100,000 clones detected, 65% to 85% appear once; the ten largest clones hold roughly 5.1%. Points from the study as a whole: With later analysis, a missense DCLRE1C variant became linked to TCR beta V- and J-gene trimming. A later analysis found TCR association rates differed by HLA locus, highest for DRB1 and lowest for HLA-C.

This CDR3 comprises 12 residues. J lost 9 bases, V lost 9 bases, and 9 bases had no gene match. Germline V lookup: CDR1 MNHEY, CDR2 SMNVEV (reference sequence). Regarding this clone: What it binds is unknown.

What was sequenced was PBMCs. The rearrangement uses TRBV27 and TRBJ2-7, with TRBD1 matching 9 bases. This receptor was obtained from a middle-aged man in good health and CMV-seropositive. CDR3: CARSPQGARQYF. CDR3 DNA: TGTGCCAGATCCCCACAGGGGGCACGGCAGTACTTC.